These T cell receptor beta chains were read from a single sample in a study of response to subunit inactivated influenza vaccine. TCRdb called the RT-PCR reads again in MiXCR, with one record for every CDR3 protein. The table includes 600,000 to 850,000 distinct CDR3 sequences, 12% to 15% detected once. The sequenced sample was PBMCs from blood, obtained 14 to 15 days before vaccination. Receptors were obtained from a man aged 50 to 59 who received an inactivated influenza vaccine. Each CDR3 is given with its conserved first and last residue. D genes are given only for firm matches. Clone size is stated in some rows and not others, as once, few, many or a class when expanded.

clone_size	d_call	v_call	j_call	cdr3_aa	cdr3_nt
few	.	TRBV11-1	TRBJ2-3	CASSLPNKGREVADTQYF	TGTGCCAGCAGCTTACCGAACAAGGGGCGAGAGGTTGCAGATACGCAGTATTTT
many	TRBD1	TRBV10-3	TRBJ2-7	CAIGTGVPGWNYEQYF	TGTGCCATCGGAACAGGGGTCCCCGGGTGGAACTACGAGCAGTACTTC
few	TRBD1	TRBV2	TRBJ2-2	CASRPRQGPGELFF	TGTGCCAGCAGACCTCGACAGGGGCCCGGGGAGCTGTTTTTT
.	TRBD2	TRBV20-1	TRBJ2-5	CSASSSGRSSETQYF	TGCAGTGCTTCTTCTAGCGGGAGATCTTCAGAGACCCAGTACTTC
few	TRBD1	TRBV7-6	TRBJ2-1	CASSLDRGGSSYNEQFF	TGTGCCAGCAGCTTAGACAGGGGTGGGAGCTCCTACAATGAGCAGTTCTTC
few	TRBD2	TRBV7-3	TRBJ2-1	CASSQYGTSDEQFF	TGTGCCAGCAGCCAGTACGGGACTAGCGATGAGCAGTTCTTC
.	.	TRBV20-1	TRBJ2-3	CSASTETGNTDTQYF	TGCAGTGCTAGCACGGAGACTGGTAACACAGATACGCAGTATTTT
few	.	TRBV4-1	TRBJ2-4	CASSQYGSGPTRNIQYF	TGCGCCAGCAGCCAATACGGGTCGGGACCCACCCGAAACATTCAGTACTTC
.	.	TRBV6-2/TRBV6-3	TRBJ1-1	CASKDPNFSEAFF	TGTGCCAGCAAGGATCCGAACTTCAGTGAAGCTTTCTTT
.	.	TRBV6-1	TRBJ2-1	CASRTLASGGNEQFF	TGTGCCAGCAGGACACTAGCGTCAGGGGGCAATGAGCAGTTCTTC
.	.	TRBV19	TRBJ2-7	CASSNRRQDSYEQYF	TGTGCCAGTAGTAATCGGCGACAGGACTCCTACGAGCAGTACTTC
few	.	TRBV4-3	TRBJ2-7	CASSQDRGPGTYEQYF	TGCGCCAGCAGCCAAGATCGGGGACCGGGTACCTACGAGCAGTACTTC
few	.	TRBV19	TRBJ1-1	CASSINQLTEAFF	TGTGCCAGTAGTATAAATCAGCTCACTGAAGCTTTCTTT
few	TRBD2	TRBV7-2	TRBJ2-5	CASSISGGRGQYF	TGTGCCAGCAGCATTAGCGGGGGTCGGGGCCAGTACTTC
few	TRBD2	TRBV7-2	TRBJ2-1	CASSPGLAGLFF	TGTGCCAGCAGCCCGGGACTAGCGGGATTATTCTTC
many	.	TRBV12-3/TRBV12-4	TRBJ1-1	CASRVREGNTEAFF	TGTGCCAGCAGGGTACGGGAAGGGAACACTGAAGCTTTCTTT
many	.	TRBV28	TRBJ2-3	CASSPQLSSAYSTDTQYF	TGTGCCAGCAGCCCCCAACTATCTAGCGCCTATAGCACAGATACGCAGTATTTT
few	.	TRBV29-1	TRBJ2-7	CSVGKGARTYEQYF	TGCAGCGTTGGAAAGGGTGCCCGGACCTACGAGCAGTACTTC
many	TRBD2	TRBV5-1	TRBJ2-5	CASSTGLAGQETQYF	TGCGCCAGCAGCACCGGACTAGCGGGGCAAGAGACCCAGTACTTC
.	.	TRBV2	TRBJ2-2	CASSFRENTGELFF	TGTGCCAGCAGCTTTAGGGAGAACACCGGGGAGCTGTTTTTT
few	.	TRBV7-8	TRBJ2-1	CASSLRGTTNQRRVFF	TGTGCCAGCAGCTTACGGGGGACAACTAACCAACGGCGCGTTTTCTTC
.	TRBD2	TRBV7-2	TRBJ2-3	CASSLLAGVSRDTQYF	TGTGCCAGCAGCCTCCTAGCGGGGGTGTCGCGAGATACGCAGTATTTT
few	.	TRBV12-3/TRBV12-4	TRBJ2-7	CASSASRAGEQYF	TGTGCCAGCAGTGCTAGTAGGGCAGGGGAGCAGTACTTC
few	.	TRBV7-3	TRBJ2-1	CASSPDGGGEQFF	TGTGCCAGCAGCCCCGACGGAGGGGGTGAGCAGTTCTTC
many	TRBD1	TRBV12-3/TRBV12-4	TRBJ1-1	CASTQRPGTEQAFF	TGTGCCAGCACCCAGAGGCCCGGGACAGAACAAGCTTTCTTT
few	.	TRBV7-6	TRBJ2-7	CASSVSGIYEQYF	TGTGCCAGCAGCGTATCCGGGATCTACGAGCAGTACTTC
.	.	TRBV6-2/TRBV6-3	TRBJ1-5	CASSFDTFNQPQHF	TGTGCCAGCAGTTTCGACACGTTCAATCAGCCCCAGCATTTT
many	.	TRBV12-3/TRBV12-4	TRBJ1-5	CASSMYRDGGQPQHF	TGTGCCAGCAGTATGTACAGGGACGGTGGCCAGCCCCAGCATTTT
.	.	TRBV6-1	TRBJ1-6	CASQERGGNSPLHF	TGTGCCAGTCAGGAGAGAGGCGGGAATTCACCCCTCCACTTT
many	.	TRBV6-1	TRBJ2-4	CASSPRRAKNIQYF	TGTGCCAGCAGCCCCCGACGAGCCAAAAACATTCAGTACTTC
.	.	TRBV3-1	TRBJ2-7	CASSQGEWTAYEQYF	TGTGCCAGCAGCCAAGGAGAGTGGACAGCCTACGAGCAGTACTTC
.	TRBD1	TRBV5-5	TRBJ2-1	CASSKGQDTYNEQFF	TGTGCCAGCAGCAAGGGACAGGATACCTACAATGAGCAGTTCTTC
few	.	TRBV2	TRBJ2-7	CASFRTLKEQYF	TGTGCCAGCTTTAGGACTCTCAAGGAGCAGTACTTC
few	TRBD1	TRBV7-9	TRBJ2-5	CASSEGQGNIQETQYF	TGTGCCAGCAGCGAAGGACAGGGGAATATCCAAGAGACCCAGTACTTC
few	.	TRBV6-5	TRBJ2-3	CASRRDTQYF	TGTGCCAGCAGACGTGATACGCAGTATTTT
.	TRBD2	TRBV10-3	TRBJ2-1	CAISESRGAGNEQFF	TGTGCCATCAGTGAGTCGCGGGGGGCAGGGAATGAGCAGTTCTTC
.	.	TRBV5-1	TRBJ2-2	CASRRRDGSTGELFF	TGCGCCAGCAGGAGGCGGGACGGAAGCACCGGGGAGCTGTTTTTT
.	.	TRBV3-1	TRBJ1-1	CASSQDRRGEAFF	TGTGCCAGCAGCCAAGACCGAAGGGGTGAAGCTTTCTTT
.	TRBD1	TRBV10-3	TRBJ2-7	CAIRRTGEDYEQYF	TGTGCCATCAGACGGACAGGGGAGGATTACGAGCAGTACTTC
many	TRBD1	TRBV4-1	TRBJ1-6	CASSQDRGFDSPLHF	TGCGCCAGCAGCCAGGACAGGGGGTTTGATTCACCCCTCCACTTT
.	TRBD1	TRBV6-2/TRBV6-3	TRBJ1-2	CASIRDRGMYGYTF	TGTGCCAGCATTAGGGACAGGGGGATGTATGGCTACACCTTC
.	.	TRBV12-3/TRBV12-4	TRBJ1-2	CASSLALWDYGYTF	TGTGCCAGCAGTTTAGCGTTGTGGGACTATGGCTACACCTTC
few	.	TRBV4-2	TRBJ2-7	CASSQGLTGSYEQYF	TGTGCCAGCAGCCAAGGTCTGACCGGATCCTACGAGCAGTACTTC
few	.	TRBV6-2/TRBV6-3	TRBJ2-7	CASSYSSLSNYEQYF	TGTGCCAGCAGTTACTCGAGCCTTAGTAACTACGAGCAGTACTTC
many	.	TRBV5-1	TRBJ2-6	CASSLDRPGANVLTF	TGCGCCAGCAGCTTGGATCGGCCCGGGGCCAACGTCCTGACTTTC
many	.	TRBV7-2	TRBJ2-7	CASSLLRSYEQYF	TGTGCCAGCAGCTTATTGCGAAGCTACGAGCAGTACTTC
few	TRBD2	TRBV4-2	TRBJ2-7	CASSQEAGGVYEQYF	TGTGCCAGCAGCCAAGAAGCGGGGGGGGTCTACGAGCAGTACTTC
.	.	TRBV4-1	TRBJ2-5	CASSPGLTQETQYF	TGCGCCAGCAGCCCGGGACTGACCCAAGAGACCCAGTACTTC
few	TRBD1	TRBV5-1	TRBJ1-2	CASSFGQGSYGYTF	TGCGCCAGCAGCTTCGGACAGGGATCCTATGGCTACACCTTC
.	.	TRBV5-1	TRBJ1-2	CASTAQNYGYTF	TGCGCCAGCACTGCGCAAAACTATGGCTACACCTTC
.	TRBD2	TRBV5-6	TRBJ2-3	CASAPYGTSSPTDTQYF	TGTGCCAGCGCTCCCTACGGGACTAGCAGTCCCACAGATACGCAGTATTTT
.	TRBD1	TRBV12-3/TRBV12-4	TRBJ2-2	CASREQGVSGELFF	TGTGCCAGCAGGGAACAGGGGGTTTCCGGGGAGCTGTTTTTT
many	.	TRBV10-3	TRBJ2-7	CAISEDYLYDSEQYF	TGTGCCATCAGTGAGGACTATCTCTACGACTCCGAGCAGTACTTC
.	TRBD1	TRBV9	TRBJ2-1	CASSETGDLYNEQFF	TGTGCCAGCAGCGAGACAGGGGACCTCTACAATGAGCAGTTCTTC
.	.	TRBV6-5	TRBJ2-6	CASSYSPYRSSGANVLTF	TGTGCCAGCAGTTACTCCCCGTACCGAAGCTCTGGGGCCAACGTCCTGACTTTC
few	.	TRBV2	TRBJ2-2	CASSPKWGGTGELFF	TGTGCCAGCAGCCCAAAATGGGGCGGCACCGGGGAGCTGTTTTTT
.	TRBD2	TRBV4-1	TRBJ2-2	CASSHPTGGANTGELFF	TGCGCCAGCAGCCACCCCACCGGGGGGGCGAACACCGGGGAGCTGTTTTTT
few	TRBD1	TRBV6-2/TRBV6-3	TRBJ2-7	CASSRQGGEQYF	TGTGCCAGCAGTCGACAGGGCGGGGAGCAGTACTTC
.	.	TRBV7-2	TRBJ2-7	CASSSLDLNEQYF	TGTGCCAGCAGCTCACTAGATTTAAACGAGCAGTACTTC
.	TRBD2	TRBV24-1	TRBJ2-5	CATSEELWTSGAQETQYF	TGTGCCACCAGTGAGGAGCTGTGGACTAGCGGGGCCCAAGAGACCCAGTACTTC